This record looks at one T cell receptor (beta chain) sequence and its context. Recruited during active infection, patients (from Seattle) were subsequently followed longitudinally. V gave up 7 bases and J gave up 6 bases, with 15 bases separating them. CDR3 size: 13 residues. The germline V gene encodes CDR1 MNHEY and CDR2 SVGAGI. Authors' processing steps: Amplified reference gene primers provided the basis for estimating nucleated cell counts. Sequencing used immunoSEQ multiplex PCR; TCRdb keeps in-frame clones, though not all of them. V, J and clone size derive from that table, while D and trimming were established from the DNA sequence. The sample holds more than 300,000 clones, approximately 89% seen once. This record comes from a study of blood T cell repertoires in COVID-19. Study-level background: PBMCs, B-cell-depleted T cells, or T cells provided the cDNA or gDNA that made up the material.

Sequences were obtained from peripheral blood. The clonotype was recovered from a woman in her 30s with COVID-19, enrolled during active disease. The rearrangement joins TRBV6-5 to TRBJ1-1; D not certain. CDR3 protein: CASTVLRASEAFF. CDR3 bases: TGTGCCAGCACTGTCCTGAGGGCGTCTGAAGCTTTCTTT.